One sample yielded the 12 T cell receptor beta chains listed below, sequenced in a study of chemoradiotherapy in HPV16-positive cancers. Method: immunoSEQ multiplex PCR; TCRdb's copy keeps in-frame clones and lacks some. The sample contains approximately 38,000 clones, around four fifths of which appear only once. Here the sequenced sample was blood, taken from a patient who underwent chemoradiotherapy. These receptors were obtained from a human donor with HPV-associated anogenital cancer.

This chain joins TRBV9 and TRBJ2-1; 10 nucleotides align to TRBD2. There are 14 residues in the CDR3. Germline trimming cut 6 bases from V and 1 base from J; bases unmatched to any gene: 1. Germline CDR1 and CDR2: SGDLS and YYNGEE. CDR3 DNA: TGTGCCAGCACTAGCGGGGGTTCCTACAATGAGCAGTTCTTC. Residues: CASTSGGSYNEQFF.

The chain links TRBV14 to TRBJ1-4, with 7 bases identical to TRBD1. The CDR3 extends over 14 amino acids. Per the germline V gene, CDR1 is SGHDN and CDR2 is FVKESK. The trim removed 6 bases at V and 6 bases at J, leaving 7 bases unmatched. CDR3 DNA: TGTGCCAGCAGGAAGGGGGCTCGGGATGAAAAACTGTTTTTT. It codes for CASRKGARDEKLFF. Together with reference TRBV14 and TRBJ1-4, the CDR3 gives the full variable domain: EAGVTQFPSHSVIEKGQTVTLRCDPISGHDNLYWYRRVMGKEIKFLLHFVKESKQDESGMPNNRFLAERTGGTYSTLKVQPAELEDSGVYFCASRKGARDEKLFFGSGTQLSVL.

This clone appeared a single time. The V gene is TRBV10-1, the J gene TRBJ2-1; TRBD2 matches at 12 bases. The CDR3 consists of 15 residues. With V trimmed by 3 bases and J by 7 bases, 4 bases remained unmatched. Germline V gives CDR1 WNHNN, CDR2 SYGVQD (reference sequence). The chain's CDR3 is CASSDATSGGNEQFF. The CDR3 DNA is TGCGCCAGCAGTGATGCGACTAGCGGGGGTAATGAGCAGTTCTTC.

This sequence joins TRBV5-1 and TRBJ2-3, with TRBD2 matching 11 bases. The CDR3 totals 15 residues. Germline CDR1 reads SGHRS; CDR2 reads YFSETQ. V lost 3 bases, J lost 4 bases, and 4 bases stayed unmatched. The CDR3 region has the DNA TGCGCCAGCAGCTATAGCGGGGGGGCTGCAGATACGCAGTATTTT. Translating it yields CASSYSGGAADTQYF. The variable domain in full, completed from reference TRBV5-1 and TRBJ2-3, reads KAGVTQTPRYLIKTRGQQVTLSCSPISGHRSVSWYQQTPGQGLQFLFEYFSETQRNKGNFPGRFSGRQFSNSRSEMNVSTLELGDSALYLCASSYSGGAADTQYFGPGTRLTVL.

In its sample, this clone was seen once. V and J are TRBV5-4 and TRBJ2-5, with TRBD2 matching over 8 bases. Germline V gene sequence: CDR1 SGHNT, CDR2 YYREEE (reference sequence). CDR3 length: 14 residues. Trimming at V came to 5 bases and at J to 5 bases, leaving 8 bases not matched to a gene. The chain's CDR3 is CASSTGTRSETQYF. The CDR3 DNA reads as TGTGCCAGCAGTACCGGGACTAGGAGTGAGACCCAGTACTTC.

The rearrangement links TRBV5-1 to TRBJ2-7; the D is unclear. The CDR3 spans 13 residues. V lost 0 bases, J lost 3 bases, and 7 bases lay in between. Germline V gene lookup returns CDR1 SGHRS and CDR2 YFSETQ. CDR3 bases: TGCGCCAGCAGCTTGGCTGTTGGCTACGAGCAGTACTTC. Its translation is CASSLAVGYEQYF.

The sample holds a few counts of this clone. The chain employs TRBV5-1 and TRBJ2-7, with a possible D match to TRBD2 (5 bases). The CDR3 runs 15 residues. Germline assignment: CDR1 SGHRS and CDR2 YFSETQ. V was clipped by 1 base and J by 5 bases, with 16 bases between them. CDR3 sequence (DNA): TGCGCCAGCAGCTTGTTAACGGGGAGCATCAACGAGCAGTACTTC. Translating it yields CASSLLTGSINEQYF.

The chain joins TRBV7-6 to TRBJ2-5; tentatively, D is TRBD1 (5 bases). The V end was cut by 5 bases, the J end by 0 bases, with 7 bases between. The germline gives CDR1 SGHVS, CDR2 FNYEAQ. The CDR3 runs to 13 residues. CDR3 residues: CASSRQNQETQYF. The CDR3 coding sequence is TGTGCCAGCAGCCGACAGAACCAAGAGACCCAGTACTTC.

J is TRBJ1-1 and V is TRBV7-3; D remains ambiguous. The V end was cut by 5 bases, the J end by 1 base, with 8 bases between. The length of the CDR3 is 13 residues. Germline-derived CDR1 and CDR2 are SGHTA and FQGTGA. In nucleotides, the CDR3 is TGTGCCAGCAGCCCGACCGGGAACACTGAAGCTTTCTTT. Translating it yields CASSPTGNTEAFF. The full variable domain, in which reference TRBV7-3 and TRBJ1-1 provide the parts outside the CDR3, is GAGVSQTPSNKVTEKGKYVELRCDPISGHTALYWYRQSLGQGPEFLIYFQGTGAADDSGLPNDRFFAVRPEGSVSTLKIQRTERGDSAVYLCASSPTGNTEAFFGQGTRLTVV.

This chain joins TRBV12-5 and TRBJ2-1; 11 positions agree with TRBD2. The CDR3 sequence is 16 residues long. Trimming cost V 2 bases and J 7 bases; bases outside gene matches: 7. CDR1 is LGHNT, CDR2 FRNRAP, per germline. The CDR3 DNA reads as TGTGCTAGTGGTTTGTCTAGCGGGGGGTCAGGGAATGAGCAGTTCTTC. It specifies CASGLSSGGSGNEQFF.

This chain links TRBV19 with TRBJ1-1; D unresolved. The CDR3 totals 14 residues. The germline V gene has CDR1 LNHDA and CDR2 SQIVND (reference sequence). Trimming pared 3 bases from V and 5 bases from J, leaving 13 bases between. This chain's CDR3 is CASSMAQRGTEAFF. The CDR3, as DNA: TGTGCCAGTAGTATGGCCCAGCGGGGAACTGAAGCTTTCTTT.

This clone has only a few counts. The chain is built from TRBV28 and TRBJ2-7; maybe TRBD1 (6 bases). From germline, CDR1 is MDHEN and CDR2 SYDVKM. This CDR3 has 11 residues. In DNA, the CDR3 is TGTGCGTCTCAGGGGAACTACGAGCAGTACTTC. Translated: CASQGNYEQYF. The whole variable domain, remainder taken from reference TRBV28 and TRBJ2-7, is DVKVTQSSRYLVKRTGEKVFLECVQDMDHENMFWYRQDPGLGLRLIYFSYDVKMKEKGDIPEGYSVSREKKERFSLILESASTNQTSMYLCASQGNYEQYFGPGTRLTVT.